This TCR beta chain is from a study of regulatory T cells in long-lasting Graves disease. Study in general: Duration of antithyroid drug therapy among newly diagnosed Graves' patients was under 3 months. Points from the study as a whole: Clonotypes that were public and shared totalled 2,500 to 3,500 in persistent patients versus over 800 in new patients.

In its sample, this clonotype was seen many times. The antigen is unknown. Per germline, CDR1 LNHNV and CDR2 YYDKDF (reference sequence). The CDR3 is 16 amino acids. J was trimmed by 3 bases and V by 4 bases; bases with no gene match: 8. The time point is: newly diagnosed GD, antithyroid drugs for less than 3 months. From RNA extracted from PBMCs, the TCR library was made. The authors built TCR beta libraries using iRepertoire HTBI primers and Arm-PCR of CDR3 regions. Each CDR3 protein is one row after TCRdb ran MiXCR on the multiplex PCR reads. The sample holds roughly 500,000 distinct CDR3 sequences, 13% seen once. The same sample was also used in a study of T cells in Graves' hyperthyroidism and ophthalmopathy.

The receptor was derived from a man between 25 and 39 years old with Graves disease. The chain carries TRBV15 and TRBJ1-4; TRBD1 matches at 7 bases. The source material was peripheral blood mononuclear cells (PBMCs), sampled at new diagnosis, from a patient treated with antithyroid drugs. The CDR3 loop is CATSKPPGTANEKLFF. The CDR3 DNA reads as TGTGCCACCAGCAAACCTCCCGGGACAGCTAATGAAAAACTGTTTTTT.